One and the same sample provided the 18 T cell receptor beta chains below, sequenced in a study of blood T cell repertoires in COVID-19. The protocol was immunoSEQ multiplex PCR, while the TCRdb copy is restricted to in-frame clones and leaves out a portion. The data contain approximately 76,000 clones, around 86% of them singletons. The source material was peripheral blood. These receptors all come from a woman in her fifties or sixties with acute or convalescent COVID-19.

Here the CDR3 reads CASSLGLGAPDTQYF. In nucleotides, the CDR3 is TGTGCCAGCAGCTTAGGGTTGGGGGCCCCAGATACGCAGTATTTT. The chain combines TRBV11-2 with TRBJ2-3; D is possibly TRBD1 (6 bases). Germline V CDR1 and CDR2: SGHAT, FQNNGV. There are 15 residues in the CDR3. Deletions cut 1 base from V and 4 bases from J, with 12 bases between. The whole variable domain, remainder taken from reference TRBV11-2 and TRBJ2-3, is EAGVAQSPRYKIIEKRQSVAFWCNPISGHATLYWYQQILGQGPKLLIQFQNNGVVDDSQLPKDRFSAERLKGVDSTLKIQPAKLEDSAVYLCASSLGLGAPDTQYFGPGTRLTVL.

This chain connects TRBV3-1 (or the pseudogene TRBV3-2) to TRBJ2-1; 10 nucleotides match TRBD2. The CDR3 covers 16 residues. CDR1 and CDR2 (germline): LGHDT, YNNKEL (reference sequence). Trimming removed 4 bases from V and 7 bases from J; junction bases left unmatched: 10. CDR3 sequence reads: CASSPLIAGGGNEQFF. The CDR3 DNA is TGTGCCAGCAGCCCCTTAATAGCGGGGGGTGGGAATGAGCAGTTCTTC.

V and J are TRBV19 and TRBJ1-4; D unresolved. V was cut by 3 bases and J by 0 bases, with 20 bases left in between. CDR3 length: 19 residues. Germline V lookup: CDR1 LNHDA, CDR2 SQIVND (reference sequence). CDR3 nucleotides: TGTGCCAGTAGTATCCCGACCTACTCGGTAACAGCAACTAATGAAAAACTGTTTTTT. Translated: CASSIPTYSVTATNEKLFF. The entire variable domain, with the rest obtained from reference TRBV19 and TRBJ1-4, is as follows: DGGITQSPKYLFRKEGQNVTLSCEQNLNHDAMYWYRQDPGQGLRLIYYSQIVNDFQKGDIAEGYSVSREKKESFPLTVTSAQKNPTAFYLCASSIPTYSVTATNEKLFFGSGTQLSVL.

V is TRBV3-1 (or the pseudogene TRBV3-2) and J is TRBJ2-7, with D possibly being TRBD2 (7 bases). The CDR3 runs to 14 residues. Germline CDR1 and CDR2: LGHDT and YNNKEL (reference sequence). The V gene lost 5 bases and the J gene lost 1 base, with 12 bases spanning the gap. The DNA of the CDR3 is TGTGCCAGCAGCTCGAGGGGGGGGTCCTACGAGCAGTACTTC. The encoded protein is CASSSRGGSYEQYF.

V usage is TRBV4-1 and J usage is TRBJ2-7, with 9 bases aligning to TRBD2. This CDR3 has 17 residues. Trimming removed 1 base from V and 4 bases from J; junction bases left unmatched: 11. Germline assignment: CDR1 MGHRA and CDR2 YSYEKL. The CDR3 region has the DNA TGCGCCAGCAGCCAAGTTGTCTTAGCGGGGGAAATTTACGAGCAGTACTTC. It encodes CASSQVVLAGEIYEQYF.

The CDR3 nucleotides are TGTGCCAGCAGTCCGAGTGGAACTAATGAAAAACTGTTTTTT. Translated: CASSPSGTNEKLFF. The rearrangement joins TRBV6-2 or TRBV6-3 to TRBJ1-4; D remains unclear. The CDR3 spans 14 residues. V was pared by 5 bases and J by 1 base, with 8 bases between. From germline, CDR1 is MNHEY and CDR2 SVGEGT.

The CDR3 nucleotides read TGTGCCAGCAGCTTAACGAGCGGTGGAAACACCATATATTTT. This gives the protein CASSLTSGGNTIYF. The J gene is TRBJ1-3, the V gene TRBV7-2; D not certain. With 2 bases removed from V and 3 bases from J, the gap between germline ends came to 8 bases. CDR1 is SGHTA and CDR2 is FQGNSA in the germline V gene. There are 14 residues in the CDR3. The full variable domain, rest sourced from reference TRBV7-2 and TRBJ1-3, is GAGVSQSPSNKVTEKGKDVELRCDPISGHTALYWYRQSLGQGLEFLIYFQGNSAPDKSGLPSDRFSAERTGGSVSTLTIQRTQQEDSAVYLCASSLTSGGNTIYFGEGSWLTVV.

The chain has TRBV7-9 and TRBJ2-1, with 12 bases matching TRBD1. The length of the CDR3 is 15 residues. V lost 6 bases, J lost 8 bases, and 8 bases stayed unmatched. The V gene's germline CDR1 is SEHNR and CDR2 FQNEAQ (reference sequence). The CDR3 DNA reads as TGTGCCAGCAGTCCGGGACAGGGGGCGCGGGATGAGCAGTTCTTC. Translated: CASSPGQGARDEQFF.

This chain connects TRBV2 to TRBJ2-7; D is perhaps TRBD2 (6 bases). The germline gives CDR1 SNHLY, CDR2 FYNNEI. V shed 6 bases and J shed 6 bases, with 6 bases lying between them. This CDR3 is 10 amino acids long. The CDR3 DNA reads as TGTGCCAGCAGGGGGGGCGAGCAGTACTTC. Its translation is CASRGGEQYF. Full variable domain (missing parts from reference TRBV2 and TRBJ2-7): EPEVTQTPSHQVTQMGQEVILRCVPISNHLYFYWYRQILGQKVEFLVSFYNNEISEKSEIFDDQFSVERPDGSNFTLKIRSTKLEDSAMYFCASRGGEQYFGPGTRLTVT.

V is TRBV5-1 and J is TRBJ2-2, with 9 bases that match TRBD2. From germline, CDR1 is SGHRS and CDR2 YFSETQ. The CDR3 is 17 residues long. V was clipped by 7 bases and J by 5 bases; unmatched bases: 15. The CDR3 sequence: CASLPAGGPVDTGELFF. The CDR3 nucleotides are TGCGCCAGCCTGCCGGCGGGGGGGCCGGTAGATACCGGGGAGCTGTTTTTT.

The CDR3 nucleotides are TGTGCCAGCAGCTCGCCGGTGTCGAGTGTTTCCTACGAGCAGTACTTC. Protein sequence: CASSSPVSSVSYEQYF. The chain joins TRBV7-2 to TRBJ2-7, with D unresolved. Germline V gene lookup returns CDR1 SGHTA and CDR2 FQGNSA. Trimming removed 4 bases at V and 1 base at J, with 17 bases between. The CDR3 extends over 16 amino acids.

This clone was counted a single time. The chain uses TRBV6-1 and TRBJ1-5; D is unclear. The germline V and J ends were trimmed by 3 bases and 0 bases, with 9 bases remaining between them. From germline, CDR1 is MNHNS and CDR2 SASEGT. The CDR3 has 15 residues. The CDR3 is CASSEAGYSNQPQHF. The CDR3 nucleotides are TGTGCCAGCAGTGAGGCAGGCTATAGCAATCAGCCCCAGCATTTT.

J is TRBJ2-3 and V is TRBV7-9; 8 nucleotides agree with TRBD2. V shed 4 bases and J 1 base; nucleotides not matched to a gene: 4. There are 15 residues in the CDR3. The germline V gene encodes CDR1 SEHNR and CDR2 FQNEAQ (reference sequence). The CDR3 loop reads CASSSAGGGTDTQYF. The DNA for the CDR3 is TGTGCCAGCAGCTCCGCGGGGGGAGGCACAGATACGCAGTATTTT.

This chain joins TRBV4-1 and TRBJ2-1; possibly TRBD1 for D (6 bases). Trimming took off 0 bases at V and 5 bases at J, with 14 bases between the two ends. The CDR3 has 16 residues. CDR1 MGHRA and CDR2 YSYEKL come from the germline V gene. CDR3 region: CASSQDPGAGDNEQFF. CDR3 nucleotides: TGCGCCAGCAGCCAAGATCCCGGGGCAGGGGACAATGAGCAGTTCTTC.

The CDR3 bases are TGTGCCAGCAGTGAGACGGGACATATAACAGAAGAAGCTTTCTTT. Protein: CASSETGHITEEAFF. V is TRBV6-1 and J is TRBJ1-1; tentatively, D is TRBD1 (6 bases). The CDR3 covers 15 residues. Trimming stripped 3 bases from V and 8 bases from J, with 19 bases between. Germline-derived CDR1 and CDR2 are MNHNS and SASEGT.

This chain links TRBV7-8 with TRBJ1-3; 9 bases align to TRBD1. V gave up 2 bases and J gave up 9 bases; unmatched junction bases: 5. The CDR3 runs 14 residues. Germline CDR1 SGHVS, CDR2 FQNEAQ. This chain's CDR3 is CASSLNRGPGTIYF. CDR3 DNA: TGTGCCAGCAGCTTAAACAGGGGGCCGGGCACCATATATTTT.

Written as DNA, the CDR3 is TGTGCCACCAGCAGAGACGGACAGTCCTACGAGCAGTACTTC. Translation: CATSRDGQSYEQYF. The chain combines TRBV15 with TRBJ2-7, with a weak D call TRBD1 (6 bases). Germline CDR1 and CDR2: LNHNV and YYDKDF (reference sequence). CDR3 size: 14 residues. Trimming pared 0 bases from V and 1 base from J, leaving 7 bases between.

This clone was counted a single time. The CDR3 region is CASTRQGMGDTEAFF. The CDR3 DNA sequence: TGTGCCAGTACCCGACAGGGGATGGGAGACACTGAAGCTTTCTTT. The chain uses TRBV19 and TRBJ1-1; TRBD1 agrees at 8 bases. This CDR3 comprises 15 residues. The J segment lost 3 bases and the V segment lost 7 bases, leaving 10 bases of the junction unmatched. Germline V gene data show CDR1 as LNHDA and CDR2 as SQIVND (reference sequence).